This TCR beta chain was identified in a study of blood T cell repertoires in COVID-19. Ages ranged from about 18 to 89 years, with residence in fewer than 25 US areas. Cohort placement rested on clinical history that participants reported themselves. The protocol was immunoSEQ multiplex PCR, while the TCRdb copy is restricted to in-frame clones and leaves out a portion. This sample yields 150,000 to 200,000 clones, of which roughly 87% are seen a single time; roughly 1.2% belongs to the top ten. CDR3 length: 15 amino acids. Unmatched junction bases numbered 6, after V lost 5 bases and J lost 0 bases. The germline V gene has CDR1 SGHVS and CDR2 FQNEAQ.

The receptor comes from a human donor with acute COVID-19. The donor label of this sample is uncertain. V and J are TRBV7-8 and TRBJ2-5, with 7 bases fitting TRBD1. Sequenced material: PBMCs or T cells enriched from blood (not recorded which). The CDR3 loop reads CASSRGTAYQETQYF. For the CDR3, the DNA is TGTGCCAGCAGCCGAGGGACAGCCTACCAAGAGACCCAGTACTTC. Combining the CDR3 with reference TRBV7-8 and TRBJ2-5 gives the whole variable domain GAGVSQSPRYKVAKRGQDVALRCDPISGHVSLFWYQQALGQGPEFLTYFQNEAQLDKSGLPSDRFFAERPEGSVSTLKIQRTQQEDSAVYLCASSRGTAYQETQYFGPGTRLLVL.